These 23 T cell receptor beta chains originate from one sample sequenced in a study of sequential checkpoint blockade in melanoma. Described treatment: randomized to nivolumab then ipilimumab (arm A) or the reverse (arm B). Profiling relied on immunoSEQ multiplex PCR, and the TCRdb table lists in-frame clones only, not all of them. The table has approximately 7,000 clones, about 28% seen once. This specimen consisted of tumor tissue (inferred from file names), obtained from a patient given nivolumab and ipilimumab in sequence. All receptors come from a human donor with melanoma.

This clone was counted a few times. The genes are TRBV9 and TRBJ2-2; D is unresolved. The CDR3 runs to 14 residues. V shed 0 bases and J shed 2 bases, with 5 bases lying between them. Germline CDR1 and CDR2: SGDLS and YYNGEE. The CDR3 protein is CASSVAGNTGELFF. The CDR3 region has the DNA TGTGCCAGCAGCGTAGCCGGTAACACCGGGGAGCTGTTTTTT.

The V call is TRBV5-1, the J call TRBJ1-2, with 9 bases fitting TRBD1. Germline CDR1 is SGHRS and CDR2 is YFSETQ. The CDR3 length is 15 residues. V lost 4 bases to trimming and J lost 2 bases; unmatched junction nucleotides: 6. The CDR3 sequence: CASSVAQGANYGYTF. The CDR3 nucleotides are TGCGCCAGCAGCGTAGCACAGGGGGCGAACTATGGCTACACCTTC.

The rearrangement links TRBV28 to TRBJ1-3, with TRBD1 as a possible D gene (5 bases). Looked up from germline, CDR1 is MDHEN and CDR2 is SYDVKM. Trimming removed 5 bases at V and 2 bases at J, with 16 bases between. The CDR3 is made up of 16 amino acids. The CDR3 DNA reads as TGTGCCAGCAGTACTCCCACTGGGGGGGCTGGAAACACCATATATTTT. Translating it yields CASSTPTGGAGNTIYF.

This chain joins TRBV10-2 and TRBJ2-3; 7 nucleotides match TRBD1. The germline V gene has CDR1 WSHSY and CDR2 SAAADI. This CDR3 contains 17 residues. Germline trimming cut 3 bases from V and 2 bases from J; bases unmatched to any gene: 11. The CDR3 here is CASSEGVGTDYTDTQYF. Here the CDR3 DNA reads TGCGCCAGCAGTGAAGGGGTCGGGACAGACTACACAGATACGCAGTATTTT.

With regard to this clone: The read stops 1 residue short of the end of the CDR3; the missing end is completed from the germline J gene. This chain joins TRBV10-3 and TRBJ1-2, with no clear D. V lost 0 bases, J lost 3 bases, and 5 bases lay in between. The CDR3 extends over 13 amino acids. Germline CDR1 reads ENHRY; CDR2 reads SYGVKD. The part of the CDR3 DNA that was read is TGTGCCATCAGTGAGTCAGGGTACTATGGCTACACC. Protein sequence: CAISESGYYGYT. The full CDR3 sequence reads CAISESGYYGYTF.

This clone was detected a few times. The chain is built from TRBV6-4 and TRBJ2-1; TRBD2 matches at 7 bases. Trimming cost V 5 bases and J 7 bases; bases outside gene matches: 8. The CDR3 runs to 14 residues. CDR1 is MRHNA and CDR2 is SNTAGT in the germline V gene. This CDR3 is CASSYPGLPNEQFF. In nucleotides, the CDR3 is TGTGCCAGCAGTTACCCGGGACTACCTAATGAGCAGTTCTTC.

This clone was picked up many times. The chain links TRBV11-3 to TRBJ1-4, with no clear D. The germline CDR1 and CDR2 sequences are SGHNT and YENEEA. V was trimmed by 3 bases and J by 6 bases, leaving 14 bases between them. The CDR3 extends over 15 amino acids. Written as DNA, the CDR3 is TGTGCCAGCAGCTTTTTTTCGACCCGTGATGAAAAACTGTTTTTT. Encoded protein: CASSFFSTRDEKLFF.

The chain has TRBV14 and TRBJ1-1, with D uncertain. This CDR3 contains 13 residues. Germline V gene sequence: CDR1 SGHDN, CDR2 FVKESK. Trimming removed 8 bases at V and 6 bases at J, with 16 bases between. The DNA of the CDR3 is TGTGCCAGCTACGGGGTCGGGGTCTCTGAAGCTTTCTTT. This codes for CASYGVGVSEAFF.

This chain joins TRBV19 and TRBJ2-1, with 9 bases aligning to TRBD2. This CDR3 spans 17 amino acids. CDR1 LNHDA and CDR2 SQIVND come from the germline V gene (reference sequence). Losses at the gene ends were 0 bases for V and 3 bases for J; bases not matched to a gene: 6. The CDR3 DNA follows: TGTGCCAGTAGTATAGATCAGGGGACTAGCTTCTACAATGAGCAGTTCTTC. Protein sequence: CASSIDQGTSFYNEQFF.

This chain uses TRBV6-8 with TRBJ1-1; D is undetermined. Germline V gene sequence: CDR1 MNHGY, CDR2 SAAAGT. The length of the CDR3 is 14 residues. The V gene lost 5 bases and the J gene lost 13 bases, with 23 bases spanning the gap. The CDR3 bases are TGTGCCAGCAGTGGGGTCGATCGTGGAGGGATGGATTTCTTT. This encodes CASSGVDRGGMDFF.

The chain joins TRBV28 to TRBJ1-1, with 7 bases lining up with TRBD1. V lost 3 bases, J lost 6 bases, and 10 bases stayed unmatched. Germline V gene sequence: CDR1 MDHEN, CDR2 SYDVKM. The length of the CDR3 is 15 residues. The CDR3 loop reads CASSLDRYFFAEAFF. In nucleotides, the CDR3 is TGTGCCAGCAGTTTGGACAGGTATTTCTTCGCTGAAGCTTTCTTT.

There are a few counts of this clone. This chain links TRBV4-1 with TRBJ2-1, with 8 bases aligning to TRBD2. Germline-derived CDR1 and CDR2 are MGHRA and YSYEKL. This CDR3 has 16 amino acids. The J segment lost 4 bases and the V segment lost 0 bases, leaving 5 bases of the junction unmatched. The CDR3 coding sequence is TGCGCCAGCAGCCAAGAAAGCAGCGGGGGATACAATGAGCAGTTCTTC. Its protein is CASSQESSGGYNEQFF.

The chain combines TRBV29-1 with TRBJ1-1; D not certain. The germline V gene has CDR1 SQVTM and CDR2 ANQGSEA. Trimming took 4 bases from V and 1 from J, leaving 10 bases between them. This CDR3 spans 13 amino acids. The DNA of the CDR3 is TGCAGCGTTGTTCCCCGGGCGAACACTGAAGCTTTCTTT. Residues: CSVVPRANTEAFF.

This chain links TRBV5-1 with TRBJ2-2, with D perhaps TRBD2 (6 bases). Deletions cut 0 bases from V and 3 bases from J, with 12 bases between. There are 16 residues in the CDR3. Germline CDR1 reads SGHRS; CDR2 reads YFSETQ. CDR3 sequence reads: CASSLAGRGDTGELFF. The CDR3 nucleotides are TGCGCCAGCAGCTTGGCCGGGAGAGGGGACACCGGGGAGCTGTTTTTT. Full variable domain (rest looked up from reference TRBV5-1 and TRBJ2-2): KAGVTQTPRYLIKTRGQQVTLSCSPISGHRSVSWYQQTPGQGLQFLFEYFSETQRNKGNFPGRFSGRQFSNSRSEMNVSTLELGDSALYLCASSLAGRGDTGELFFGEGSRLTVL.

The rearrangement joins TRBV29-1 to TRBJ2-3; 8 bases map to TRBD2. Germline CDR1 reads SQVTM; CDR2 reads ANQGSEA. V dropped 3 bases and J dropped 2; count of bases not matched to a gene: 13. There are 17 residues in the CDR3. The chain's CDR3 is CSVDGYGAGLDTDTQYF. DNA for the CDR3: TGCAGCGTTGATGGATATGGGGCGGGACTAGACACAGATACGCAGTATTTT.

The V call is TRBV9, the J call TRBJ2-1; 11 bases fit TRBD2. Germline lookup yields CDR1 SGDLS and CDR2 YYNGEE. V was pared by 3 bases and J by 15 bases, with 14 bases of the junction left unmatched. The CDR3 length is 15 residues. CDR3 protein: CASSATGLAGAGVFF. The CDR3 coding sequence is TGTGCCAGCAGCGCAACCGGACTAGCGGGCGCGGGTGTGTTCTTC. The variable domain in full, completed from reference TRBV9 and TRBJ2-1, reads DSGVTQTPKHLITATGQRVTLRCSPRSGDLSVYWYQQSLDQGLQFLIQYYNGEERAKGNILERFSAQQFPDLHSELNLSSLELGDSALYFCASSATGLAGAGVFFGPGTRLTVL.

The rearrangement joins TRBV29-1 to TRBJ2-5, with 7 bases identical to TRBD2. Per the germline V gene, CDR1 is SQVTM and CDR2 is ANQGSEA. The CDR3 length is 15 residues. V gave up 4 bases and J gave up 6 bases; unmatched junction bases: 14. The CDR3 reads CSVGVWEGRLKTQYF. The CDR3 bases are TGCAGCGTTGGAGTCTGGGAGGGCCGTTTGAAGACCCAGTACTTC.

This clone was seen a few times. The DNA of the CDR3 is TGTGCCAGCAGTGAAGCAATTGGGGGGGAGCAGCCCCAGCATTTT. Protein product: CASSEAIGGEQPQHF. The genes are TRBV6-1 and TRBJ1-5; maybe TRBD1 (5 bases). This CDR3 comprises 15 residues. V lost 0 bases, J lost 7 bases, and 13 bases lay in between. Per germline, CDR1 MNHNS and CDR2 SASEGT.

In this sample, this clone turned up a few times. Written as DNA, the CDR3 is TGTGCCAGTAGCCTGGGGCCGGACGGACTATACGAGCAGTACTTC. It encodes CASSLGPDGLYEQYF. The chain joins TRBV19 to TRBJ2-7; perhaps TRBD2 as D (6 bases). V was pared by 6 bases and J by 4 bases, with 19 bases between. CDR1 LNHDA and CDR2 SQIVND come from the germline V gene (reference sequence). This CDR3 is built from 15 residues.

This clone was counted ten times or more. This CDR3 is also generated by other DNA sequences in the sample. V usage is TRBV6-7 and J usage is TRBJ2-1, with D hard to call. TRBV6-7 is reported as an ORF; its role is uncertain. The CDR3 totals 11 residues. V dropped 2 bases and J dropped 7 bases, with 3 bases sitting between them. The CDR3 sequence: CASSYGNEQFF. The CDR3 nucleotides are TGTGCCAGCAGTTACGGGAATGAGCAGTTCTTC.

The genes are TRBV15 and TRBJ2-3; TRBD2 matches at 8 bases. The CDR3 extends over 17 amino acids. Germline CDR1 LNHNV, CDR2 YYDKDF (reference sequence). The junction had 10 bases not matched to a gene; V was cut back by 0 bases and J by 5 bases. The CDR3 protein is CATSRDSGGFVGDTQYF. CDR3 coding DNA: TGTGCCACCAGCAGAGATTCGGGGGGGTTTGTCGGAGATACGCAGTATTTT.

This clone was counted a few times. This sequence joins TRBV11-3 and TRBJ1-2; 10 positions match TRBD1. V shed 3 bases, J shed 6 bases, and the junction held 4 bases outside the gene matches. CDR1 is SGHNT, CDR2 YENEEA, per germline. The length of the CDR3 is 14 residues. CDR3 DNA: TGTGCCAGCAGCTTGACAGGGGGCGCAGATGGCTACACCTTC. Its translation is CASSLTGGADGYTF.

This clone ranks as medium-sized. The chain is built from TRBV11-3 and TRBJ2-1; 7 bases are a match to TRBD2. Germline V gives CDR1 SGHNT, CDR2 YENEEA. This CDR3 has 15 amino acids. After removal of 7 bases from V and 8 bases from J, the junction contained 14 bases not matched to a gene. Here the CDR3 reads CASTVAGLLGDEQFF. Here the CDR3 DNA reads TGTGCCAGCACGGTGGCGGGACTACTTGGGGATGAGCAGTTCTTC.